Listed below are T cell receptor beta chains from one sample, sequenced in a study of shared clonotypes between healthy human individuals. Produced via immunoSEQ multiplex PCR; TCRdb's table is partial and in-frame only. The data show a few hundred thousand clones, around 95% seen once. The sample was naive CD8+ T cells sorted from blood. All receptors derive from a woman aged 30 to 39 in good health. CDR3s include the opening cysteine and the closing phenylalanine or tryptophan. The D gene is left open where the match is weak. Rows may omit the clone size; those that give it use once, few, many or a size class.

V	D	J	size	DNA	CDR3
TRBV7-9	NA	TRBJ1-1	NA	TGTGCCAGCAGCGGTCAAGACAGGAGGGGGATATTGAACACTGAAGCTTTCTTT	CASSGQDRRGILNTEAFF
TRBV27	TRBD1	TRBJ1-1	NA	TGTGCCAGCAGTTTAGGACAGGGGGTAGGAGACACTGAAGCTTTCTTT	CASSLGQGVGDTEAFF
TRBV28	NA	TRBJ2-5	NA	TGTGCCAGCAGTTTCGTGGAAGCCTCCGGAGAGACCCAGTACTTC	CASSFVEASGETQYF
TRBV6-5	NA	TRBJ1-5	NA	TGTGCCAGCAGTTACCGTCAGGGCGATCAGCCCCAGCATTTT	CASSYRQGDQPQHF
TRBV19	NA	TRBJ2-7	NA	TGTGCCAGTAGTCGAAGCCGGGACTCCTCCTACGAGCAGTACTTC	CASSRSRDSSYEQYF
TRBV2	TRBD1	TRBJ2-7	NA	TGTGCCAGCAGTGAATACCAGGGGGCAACCTACGAGCAGTACTTC	CASSEYQGATYEQYF
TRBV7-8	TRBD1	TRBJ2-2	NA	TGTGCCAGCAGCTTAGCAGGGACAGGGGGCTCCGGGGAGCTGTTTTTT	CASSLAGTGGSGELFF
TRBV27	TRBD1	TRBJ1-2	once	TGTGCCAGCAGTTTATCGACAGGGCTAGGAGGTGGCTACACCTTC	CASSLSTGLGGGYTF
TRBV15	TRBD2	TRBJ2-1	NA	TGTGCCACCCGTCCGGGAGGGGCCTACAATGAGCAGTTCTTC	CATRPGGAYNEQFF
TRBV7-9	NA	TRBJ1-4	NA	TGTGCCAGCAGCCCCACGCAGGAAAAACTGTTTTTT	CASSPTQEKLFF
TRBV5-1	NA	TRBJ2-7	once	TGCGCCAGCAGCTTGGACCGGGCCCTGTCCTACGAGCAGTACTTC	CASSLDRALSYEQYF
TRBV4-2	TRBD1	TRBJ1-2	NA	TGTGCCAGCAGCCGCGGAGAGGACAGGGTAAACTATGGCTACACCTTC	CASSRGEDRVNYGYTF
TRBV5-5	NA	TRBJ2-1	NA	TGTGCCAGCAGCCGACTGGGATTACATTCCAATGAGCAGTTCTTC	CASSRLGLHSNEQFF
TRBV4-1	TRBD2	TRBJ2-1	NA	TGCGCCAGCAGCCAACTTACTAGCGGGGCCTCCTACAATGAGCAGTTCTTC	CASSQLTSGASYNEQFF
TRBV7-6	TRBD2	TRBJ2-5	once	TGTGCCAGCAGCTTAGGAGTCCGGGAGGGGCGGGAGACCCAGTACTTC	CASSLGVREGRETQYF
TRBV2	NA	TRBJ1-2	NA	TGTGCCAGCAGTGTGCCGGAGTCCTCCTATGGCTACACCTTC	CASSVPESSYGYTF
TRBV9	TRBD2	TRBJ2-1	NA	TGTGCCAGCAGCGTAGCTACGATTAGCGGGACTAACGGTGAGCAGTTCTTC	CASSVATISGTNGEQFF
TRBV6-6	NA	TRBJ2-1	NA	TGTGCCAGCAGCTCTAGGGACGGGGACTACAATGAGCAGTTCTTC	CASSSRDGDYNEQFF
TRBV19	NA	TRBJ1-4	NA	TGTGCCAGCTACCGGGACGGTGGAGAAAAACTGTTTTTT	CASYRDGGEKLFF
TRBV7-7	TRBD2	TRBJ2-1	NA	TGTGCCAGCAGCTTAGGCGCGGGAGCCTACAATGAGCAGTTCTTC	CASSLGAGAYNEQFF
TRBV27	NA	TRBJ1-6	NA	TGTGCCAGCAGACCTACAGGGACTCATTCACCCCTCCACTTT	CASRPTGTHSPLHF
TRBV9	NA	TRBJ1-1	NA	TGTGCCAGCAGCGTAGCTAAGGGTGGGTACACTGAAGCTTTCTTT	CASSVAKGGYTEAFF
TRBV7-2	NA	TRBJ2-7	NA	TGTGCCAGCAGCTCCTATCGAGGGTTGGGGTACGAGCAGTACTTC	CASSSYRGLGYEQYF
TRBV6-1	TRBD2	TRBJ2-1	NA	TGTGCCAGCAGTGAAGGCAAACTAGCGGGAGGGTGGAATGAGCAGTTCTTC	CASSEGKLAGGWNEQFF
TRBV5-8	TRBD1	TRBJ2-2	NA	TGTGCCAGCAGCACCGGGACAGGTATCTACGGGGAGCTGTTTTTT	CASSTGTGIYGELFF
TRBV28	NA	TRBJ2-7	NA	TGTGCCAGCAGTTTATCGGCCCGGGAGCAGTACTTC	CASSLSAREQYF
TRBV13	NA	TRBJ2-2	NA	TGTGCCAGCAGCTTTCTGGGGGGCTCGGGGGAGCTGTTTTTT	CASSFLGGSGELFF
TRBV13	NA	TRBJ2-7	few	TGTGCCAGCAGCTCAGCATACGAGCAGTACTTC	CASSSAYEQYF
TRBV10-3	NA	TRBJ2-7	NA	TGTGCCATCAGTGGGGACAAACCGTCCTACGAGCAGTACTTC	CAISGDKPSYEQYF
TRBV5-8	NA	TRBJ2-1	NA	TGTGCCAGCAGCTGGTGGGACCAGGCCACCAATGAGCAGTTCTTC	CASSWWDQATNEQFF
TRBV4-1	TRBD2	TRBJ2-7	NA	TGCGCCAGCAGGCTAGCGGAGGGATACGAGCAGTACTTC	CASRLAEGYEQYF
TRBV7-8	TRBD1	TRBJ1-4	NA	TGTGCCAGCAGCTTAGCTCGGTCCAGGGGGCAGGAAAAACTGTTTTTT	CASSLARSRGQEKLFF
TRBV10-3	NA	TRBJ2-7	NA	TGTGCCACCAATCCGGGCCACGAGCAGTACTTC	CATNPGHEQYF
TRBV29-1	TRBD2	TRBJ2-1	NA	TGCAGCGTTCTCGGGAGTAGCGGGAGCCCGCATGAGCAGTTCTTC	CSVLGSSGSPHEQFF
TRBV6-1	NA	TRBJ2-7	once	TGTGCCAGCAGTGAAATTCGTGGGACCGCCTACGAGCAGTACTTC	CASSEIRGTAYEQYF
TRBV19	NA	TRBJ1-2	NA	TGTGCCAGTACCCCATTTGCGGGGGACCGGGGCTATGGCTACACCTTC	CASTPFAGDRGYGYTF
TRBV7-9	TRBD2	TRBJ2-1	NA	TGTGCCAGCAGCCCAGGACTAGACATATCCTACAATGAGCAGTTCTTC	CASSPGLDISYNEQFF
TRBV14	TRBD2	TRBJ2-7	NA	TGTGCCAGCAGCGGGAGGGCGAGCTACGAGCAGTACTTC	CASSGRASYEQYF
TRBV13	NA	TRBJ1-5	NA	TGTGCCAGCAGCTTCGGCAGGGACGGCAATCAGCCCCAGCATTTT	CASSFGRDGNQPQHF
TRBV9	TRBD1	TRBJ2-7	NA	TGTGCCAGCAGCGCAGGGGGAGACAGGGCCTACGAGCAGTACTTC	CASSAGGDRAYEQYF
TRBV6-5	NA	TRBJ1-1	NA	TGTGCCAGCAGTCCAAGCACCAGGAACACTGAAGCTTTCTTT	CASSPSTRNTEAFF
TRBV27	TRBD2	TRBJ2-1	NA	TGTGCCAGCAGTCTAGGGACTAGCAGTTACAATGAGCAGTTCTTC	CASSLGTSSYNEQFF
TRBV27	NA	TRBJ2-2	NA	TGTGCCAGCAACGCCGGGACTGCGAACACCGGGGAGCTGTTTTTT	CASNAGTANTGELFF
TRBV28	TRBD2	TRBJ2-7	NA	TGTGCCAGCAAGCCCCATCTAGCGGAGGCCCCCTACGAGCAGTACTTC	CASKPHLAEAPYEQYF
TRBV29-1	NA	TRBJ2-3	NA	TGCAGCGTTGAAGGAGGGGAACGGGGCCCAAATACGCAGTATTTT	CSVEGGERGPNTQYF
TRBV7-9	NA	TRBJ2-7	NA	TGTGCCAGCAGCTCGTACTCCTACGAGCAGTACTTC	CASSSYSYEQYF
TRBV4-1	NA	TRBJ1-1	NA	TGCGCCAGCAGCCTTCGGGGGGGAGAAGCTTTCTTT	CASSLRGGEAFF
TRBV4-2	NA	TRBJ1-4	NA	TGTGCCAGCAGCCTAGCGCGCGGTGAAGAACTGTTTTTT	CASSLARGEELFF
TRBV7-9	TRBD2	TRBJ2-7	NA	TGTGCCAGCAGCGACTGGACTAGCGAGACCTACGAGCAGTACTTC	CASSDWTSETYEQYF
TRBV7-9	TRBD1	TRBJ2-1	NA	TGTGCCAGCAGCCGTCGACAGGGGGCACCTACAATCGGAAATGAGCAGTTCTTC	CASSRRQGAPTIGNEQFF
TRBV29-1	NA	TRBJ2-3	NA	TGCAGCGTTGGGCCGAGGGACTGGGATATGGGTACGCAGTATTTT	CSVGPRDWDMGTQYF
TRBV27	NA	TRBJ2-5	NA	TGTGCCAGCAGTAAATCTGGGGGTGGAGAGACCCAGTACTTC	CASSKSGGGETQYF
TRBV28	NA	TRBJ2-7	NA	TGTGCCAGCAGTTCCCTGCGGAGACTTTACGAGCAGTACTTC	CASSSLRRLYEQYF
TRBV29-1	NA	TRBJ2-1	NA	TGCAGCGTTGAAGATCTTGTTGGAAATGAGCAGTTCTTC	CSVEDLVGNEQFF